The clone carrying this T cell receptor (beta chain) was recorded many times. Its target is unknown. TCRdb re-called the 5' RACE reads through MiXCR, storing one row per CDR3 protein. In the table there are approximately 600,000 distinct CDR3 sequences, roughly 9.5% of which are singletons. Trimming pared 6 bases from V and 2 bases from J, leaving 16 bases between. Germline V CDR1 and CDR2: DFQATT, SNEGSKA (reference sequence). The CDR3 contains 15 residues. The entry originates in a study of identical twins. Study-wide results and caveats: The study drew conclusions from cross-sectional statistical analysis, not from following the same donors.

These data are also associated with another study on yellow fever vaccine responses in identical twins.

Sequenced input: PBMCs. The chain joins TRBV20-1 to TRBJ2-2, with a tentative D call TRBD2 (7 bases). The source of this sequence is a woman aged 18-29 years in good health. The CDR3 DNA is TGCAGTGCCCCCATGGGGGGGCGAAACACCGGGGAGCTGTTTTTT. It encodes CSAPMGGRNTGELFF.